This T cell receptor (beta chain) came from a study of beta chain features in type 1 diabetes. CDR1 and CDR2 from the germline V gene are LNHNV and YYDKDF (reference sequence). The CDR3 consists of 16 residues. V lost 6 bases to trimming and J lost 6 bases; unmatched junction nucleotides: 9. cDNA synthesis used the whole RNA isolate, giving expressed TCRB sequences. Libraries were prepared by immunoSEQ multiplex PCR; TCRdb keeps only in-frame clonotypes and omits some of them. The repertoire consists of some 230,000 clones, with about 9.3% occurring once and the leading ten covering 0.03% to 0.04%. Sequencing input: naive CD4+ T cells from blood. The V call is TRBV15, the J call TRBJ1-5, with 12 bases fitting TRBD1. This TCR derives from a woman under 30 in good health. This CDR3 is CATSRPGQGAIQPQHF. As DNA, the CDR3 is TGTGCCACCAGTCGCCCGGGACAGGGGGCGATTCAGCCCCAGCATTTT.